One and the same sample provided the 21 T cell receptor beta chains below, sequenced in a study of cytotoxic CD8 clonotypes in ibrutinib-treated CLL. Assay: immunoSEQ multiplex PCR; the TCRdb copy retains only in-frame clones and omits some. The table lists around 70,000 clones, around 84% of them singletons. This specimen consisted of PBMCs, obtained at disease progression, from a patient treated with ibrutinib. These receptors originate from a human donor with chronic lymphocytic leukemia.

The chain couples TRBV6-5 to TRBJ2-1; D not resolved. This CDR3 has 14 residues. V was pared by 8 bases and J by 2 bases, with 13 bases between. Germline-derived CDR1 and CDR2 are MNHEY and SVGAGI. The CDR3 DNA is TGTGCCAGCTCAAAGGTCGGTCCCTACAATGAGCAGTTCTTC. Translated, it gives CASSKVGPYNEQFF.

The chain employs TRBV19 and TRBJ1-5; unclear D gene. Trimming pared 3 bases from V and 2 bases from J, leaving 11 bases between. The CDR3 extends over 15 amino acids. Per germline, CDR1 LNHDA and CDR2 SQIVND (reference sequence). The CDR3 bases are TGTGCCAGTAGTATGTACACCCGGGGCAATCAGCCCCAGCATTTT. Encoded protein: CASSMYTRGNQPQHF. Filled out from reference TRBV19 and TRBJ1-5, the complete variable domain reads DGGITQSPKYLFRKEGQNVTLSCEQNLNHDAMYWYRQDPGQGLRLIYYSQIVNDFQKGDIAEGYSVSREKKESFPLTVTSAQKNPTAFYLCASSMYTRGNQPQHFGDGTRLSIL.

This sequence joins TRBV19 and TRBJ2-7, with TRBD1 identical over 8 bases. Germline V gene sequence: CDR1 LNHDA, CDR2 SQIVND (reference sequence). J lost 1 base, V lost 4 bases, and 6 bases had no gene match. This CDR3 has 15 residues. CDR3 region: CASSTQGTGSYEQYF. In DNA, the CDR3 is TGTGCCAGTAGTACGCAAGGGACAGGTTCCTACGAGCAGTACTTC.

For the CDR3, the DNA is TGTGCCAGCAGCCCCCGGGACCTTAACACCGGGGAGCTGTTTTTT. Amino acids: CASSPRDLNTGELFF. The chain combines TRBV21-1 with TRBJ2-2. TRBV21-1 is a documented pseudogene. The CDR3 spans 15 residues.

This chain connects TRBV9 to TRBJ2-1, with D tentatively TRBD2 (5 bases). The CDR3 runs 15 residues. V lost 4 bases and J lost 2, with 13 bases in between. CDR1 and CDR2 from the germline V gene are SGDLS and YYNGEE. CDR3 DNA: TGTGCCAGCAGCCCTCGGACCGGGACCTACAATGAGCAGTTCTTC. Translating it yields CASSPRTGTYNEQFF.

The chain employs TRBV19 and TRBJ2-5, with D perhaps TRBD2 (7 bases). CDR1 and CDR2 (germline): LNHDA, SQIVND (reference sequence). Between the trimmed V and J ends, which lost 5 bases and 4 bases, there was a span of 20 bases. The CDR3 totals 16 residues. Here the CDR3 DNA reads TGTGCCAGTAGTGTTCTAGGGGGGGAACGGCGAGAGACCCAGTACTTC. The encoded protein is CASSVLGGERRETQYF.

The chain couples TRBV19 to TRBJ2-7; 9 bases are shared with TRBD1. The ends lost 5 bases at V and 3 bases at J; junction bases unmatched: 5. CDR1 and CDR2 (germline): LNHDA, SQIVND (reference sequence). This CDR3 is built from 14 residues. CDR3 in DNA: TGTGCCAGTAGTCCGGGACAGGGCCTCTACGAGCAGTACTTC. This codes for CASSPGQGLYEQYF.

The chain couples TRBV19 to TRBJ1-1, with 9 bases identical to TRBD1. Germline V gene sequence: CDR1 LNHDA, CDR2 SQIVND (reference sequence). This CDR3 region has 14 residues. V was clipped by 4 bases and J by 5 bases; unmatched bases: 5. The CDR3 DNA sequence: TGTGCCAGTAGTACACAGGGGGCGAGGACTGAAGCTTTCTTT. Protein sequence: CASSTQGARTEAFF.

The chain recombines TRBV28 with TRBJ1-5; D ambiguous. The germline V gene encodes CDR1 MDHEN and CDR2 SYDVKM. The CDR3 runs 12 residues. The V end was cut by 3 bases, the J end by 4 bases, with 4 bases between. DNA for the CDR3: TGTGCCAGCAGTTTCCCTAATCAGCCCCAGCATTTT. This gives the protein CASSFPNQPQHF. Combining the CDR3 with reference TRBV28 and TRBJ1-5 gives the whole variable domain DVKVTQSSRYLVKRTGEKVFLECVQDMDHENMFWYRQDPGLGLRLIYFSYDVKMKEKGDIPEGYSVSREKKERFSLILESASTNQTSMYLCASSFPNQPQHFGDGTRLSIL.

The chain employs TRBV5-6 and TRBJ2-7; D gene uncertain. Looked up from germline, CDR1 is SGHDT and CDR2 is YYEEEE. Trimming stripped 2 bases from V and 0 bases from J, with 9 bases between. There are 14 residues in the CDR3. CDR3 region: CASSLATVSYEQYF. Written as DNA, the CDR3 is TGTGCCAGCAGCTTAGCTACAGTCTCCTACGAGCAGTACTTC. Complete variable domain (other parts from reference TRBV5-6 and TRBJ2-7): DAGVTQSPTHLIKTRGQQVTLRCSPKSGHDTVSWYQQALGQGPQFIFQYYEEEERQRGNFPDRFSGHQFPNYSSELNVNALLLGDSALYLCASSLATVSYEQYFGPGTRLTVT.

This chain uses TRBV7-2 with TRBJ1-4; 8 bases fit TRBD1. Germline V gives CDR1 SGHTA, CDR2 FQGNSA. The CDR3 covers 14 residues. The J segment lost 8 bases and the V segment lost 6 bases, leaving 8 bases of the junction unmatched. CDR3 nucleotide sequence: TGTGCCAGCAGTCCGGACAGGGTGCGGGAAAAACTGTTTTTT. Its protein is CASSPDRVREKLFF.

In its sample, this clone was seen once. The V gene is TRBV28, the J gene TRBJ2-3, with D possibly TRBD1 on 5 matching bases. This CDR3 region has 13 residues. The V and J ends lost 6 bases and 1 base respectively, with 8 bases between them. Germline-derived CDR1 and CDR2 are MDHEN and SYDVKM. The CDR3 region has the DNA TGTGCCAGCAGACAGGCGGGCACAGATACGCAGTATTTT. It specifies CASRQAGTDTQYF. The complete variable domain, with remaining parts taken from reference TRBV28 and TRBJ2-3, reads DVKVTQSSRYLVKRTGEKVFLECVQDMDHENMFWYRQDPGLGLRLIYFSYDVKMKEKGDIPEGYSVSREKKERFSLILESASTNQTSMYLCASRQAGTDTQYFGPGTRLTVL.

The chain has TRBV12-1 and TRBJ1-1. TRBV12-1 is a pseudogene segment. The CDR3 extends over 9 amino acids. The CDR3 DNA sequence: TGTGCCAGCAGCTTTAAAGCTTTCTTT. The encoded protein is CASSFKAFF.

The chain employs TRBV4-1 and TRBJ2-1, with TRBD2 matching 7 bases. Germline loops: CDR1 MGHRA, CDR2 YSYEKL. This CDR3 region has 14 residues. J lost 8 bases, V lost 0 bases, and 4 bases had no gene match. CDR3 DNA: TGCGCCAGCAGCCAAGAAAGACTAGCCGATGAGCAGTTCTTC. Translation gives CASSQERLADEQFF.

The rearrangement uses TRBV30 and TRBJ1-5, with a tentative D call TRBD1 (5 bases). Germline V gene sequence: CDR1 GTSNPN, CDR2 SVGIG (reference sequence). CDR3 length: 15 amino acids. The germline V and J ends were trimmed by 5 bases and 0 bases, with 14 bases remaining between them. For the CDR3, the DNA is TGTGCCTGGGCCACCGGGGCCTATAGCAATCAGCCCCAGCATTTT. Translated: CAWATGAYSNQPQHF.

The V call is TRBV6-1, the J call TRBJ1-2; TRBD1 matches 8 bases. CDR1 MNHNS and CDR2 SASEGT come from the germline V gene. There are 14 residues in the CDR3. Trimming at V came to 4 bases and at J to 7 bases, leaving 8 bases not matched to a gene. The CDR3 region is CASSALSGGGGYTF. CDR3 nucleotide sequence: TGTGCCAGCAGTGCTTTATCAGGGGGCGGTGGCTACACCTTC.

The V and J genes are TRBV7-7 and TRBJ2-3; no firm D call. The germline V gene encodes CDR1 SSHAT and CDR2 FNYEAQ (reference sequence). V gave up 1 base and J gave up 3 bases, with 11 bases separating them. This CDR3 has 15 residues. As DNA, the CDR3 is TGTGCCAGCAGCTTAGGTTCAGCAAGGACAGATACGCAGTATTTT. Its translation is CASSLGSARTDTQYF.

The CDR3 coding sequence is TGTGCCAGCAGCGCGCAGACTGGGCAGTTAAGTGGCTACACCTTC. Its protein is CASSAQTGQLSGYTF. The chain recombines TRBV9 with TRBJ1-2; D is ambiguous. The ends were cut back, 3 bases at V and 7 bases at J, with 19 bases in the middle. The CDR3 sequence is 15 residues long. The germline CDR1 and CDR2 sequences are SGDLS and YYNGEE.

This sequence joins TRBV5-1 and TRBJ2-3; D possibly uses TRBD1 or TRBD2 (6 bases each). The CDR3 sequence is 15 residues long. Germline CDR1 is SGHRS and CDR2 is YFSETQ. V was clipped by 3 bases and J by 8 bases, with 19 bases between them. CDR3 DNA: TGCGCCAGCAGCTCGGGGGCTAGTCTATTTGCTACGCAGTATTTT. Amino acid sequence: CASSSGASLFATQYF.

The chain recombines TRBV28 with TRBJ2-3, with D possibly TRBD2 on 5 matching bases. The CDR3 contains 15 residues. Looked up from germline, CDR1 is MDHEN and CDR2 is SYDVKM. The V end was cut by 3 bases, the J end by 0 bases, with 10 bases between. CDR3 coding DNA: TGTGCCAGCAGTTTGGCTTGGACTAGCACAGATACGCAGTATTTT. This translates into CASSLAWTSTDTQYF.

The chain has TRBV25-1 and TRBJ1-1; TRBD1 might be the D (5 bases). Trimming took 1 base from V and 5 from J, leaving 11 bases between them. The CDR3 has 14 residues. CDR1 MGHDK and CDR2 SYGVNS come from the germline V gene. CDR3 in DNA: TGTGCCAGCAGTGAATCCAGGGTTTCGACTGAAGCTTTCTTT. Translated, it gives CASSESRVSTEAFF.